The 5 T cell receptor beta chains below come from one sample, sequenced in a study of CXCR3-negative and CXCR3-positive naive CD8 T cells (dated by TCRdb to the late 2010s). Sequencing was carried out with a NextSeq 550. The Human TCR Profiling Kit (MiLaboratory) was used to make UMI-labeled 5' RACE TRB cDNA libraries. After the reads were reprocessed by TCRdb, one entry was made per CDR3 protein sequence, with no DNA. The sample table on file contains tens of thousands of distinct CDR3 sequences. The ten largest clones take up 0.85% to 1.4% of the sample. The sequenced sample was naive CXCR3- CD8+ T cells from blood. According to the study, the label for this sample's cell subset or site signals: CD45RO-CCR7+CD27+CD95- naive CD8+ T cells lacking CXCR3 (TNR3-). These receptors were taken from a human donor in good health. Some clones in this sample may be carry-over from other donors' samples.

The V gene is TRBV4-1, the J gene TRBJ2-3; the TCRdb call, TRBD2, lacks DNA for checking. The CDR3 has 15 residues. Germline V gene sequence: CDR1 MGHRA, CDR2 YSYEKL. CDR3 loop: CASSSGTSVTDTQYF.

The rearrangement joins TRBV2 to TRBJ2-7; TCRdb returns TRBD1, unconfirmable since there is no DNA. Germline values: CDR1 SNHLY, CDR2 FYNNEI. CDR3 length equals 13 residues. CDR3: CASSEGTSDEQYF.

The V gene is TRBV15, the J gene TRBJ1-4. Germline V gene sequence: CDR1 LNHNV, CDR2 YYDKDF (reference sequence). This CDR3 is 12 amino acids long. Here the CDR3 reads CATSRVGEKLFF.

V gene TRBV7-3 combines with J gene TRBJ1-2. CDR1 is SGHTA, CDR2 FQGTGA, per germline. The CDR3 runs 13 residues. The CDR3: CASSLRTEYGYTF.

This chain links TRBV3-1 with TRBJ2-2. In germline, CDR1 is LGHDT, CDR2 YNNKEL (reference sequence). The CDR3 extends over 13 amino acids. CDR3 amino acids: CASSHSNTGELFF.